This T cell receptor (beta chain) was retrieved from a study of cytomegalovirus exposure and HLA in healthy donors. Findings and caveats of the study: Later genetic work tied a missense DCLRE1C variant to beta-chain V and J trimming. It emerged from a later analysis that several of the most significant clusters appeared to be linked to common viral pathogens.

This CDR3 comprises 13 residues. Trimming removed 3 bases from V and 3 bases from J, with 7 bases in between. Germline CDR1 and CDR2: SGHVS and FNYEAQ. With 60 Vbeta and 13 Jbeta primers, the PCR was carried out. The data were produced by immunoSEQ multiplex PCR, yet TCRdb's version contains in-frame clones alone and is incomplete. The sample records 150,000 to 200,000 clones, around 77% being singletons. A note on this clone: Its cognate antigen is unknown.

This receptor was obtained from a man in his sixties in good health and CMV-seronegative. The sequencing input was PBMCs. The chain has TRBV7-6 and TRBJ2-3, with no clear D. The CDR3 coding sequence is TGTGCCAGCAGCTTCTCTAGAACAGATACGCAGTATTTT. Translating gives CASSFSRTDTQYF.